What follows are 3 T cell receptor beta chains derived from one specimen sequenced in a study of blood T cell repertoires in COVID-19. The repertoire was sequenced with immunoSEQ multiplex PCR; TCRdb's copy has only in-frame clones and lacks some. The sample contains 70,000 or so clones, under 95% of which appear only once. The specimen was peripheral blood. The receptors here all came from a human donor in a cohort sampled during active COVID-19.

This chain connects TRBV7-2 to TRBJ2-1; D may be TRBD2 (6 bases). Looked up from germline, CDR1 is SGHTA and CDR2 is FQGNSA. CDR3 length: 14 amino acids. The ends were cut back, 1 base at V and 3 bases at J, with 7 bases in the middle. In DNA, the CDR3 is TGTGCCAGCAGCTTAGGACTAGTCTACAATGAGCAGTTCTTC. Protein product: CASSLGLVYNEQFF.

V gene TRBV4-3 combines with J gene TRBJ1-4; D unclear. The CDR3 is 16 residues long. Germline V CDR1 and CDR2: LGHNA, YSLEER. The germline V and J ends were trimmed by 3 bases and 0 bases, with 11 bases remaining between them. The CDR3 protein is CASSQELWSTNEKLFF. The DNA for the CDR3 is TGCGCCAGCAGCCAGGAGCTATGGTCAACTAATGAAAAACTGTTTTTT.

The count of this clone is one. Here the CDR3 DNA reads TGTGCCAGCAGCGCCTCCGGGACAGGGTGGGCAGATACGCAGTATTTT. The encoded protein is CASSASGTGWADTQYF. The rearrangement joins TRBV9 to TRBJ2-3; 9 positions match TRBD1. The V gene end was trimmed by 3 bases and the J gene end by 4 bases; junction bases not matched to a gene: 9. The CDR3 totals 16 residues. Germline-derived CDR1 and CDR2 are SGDLS and YYNGEE.